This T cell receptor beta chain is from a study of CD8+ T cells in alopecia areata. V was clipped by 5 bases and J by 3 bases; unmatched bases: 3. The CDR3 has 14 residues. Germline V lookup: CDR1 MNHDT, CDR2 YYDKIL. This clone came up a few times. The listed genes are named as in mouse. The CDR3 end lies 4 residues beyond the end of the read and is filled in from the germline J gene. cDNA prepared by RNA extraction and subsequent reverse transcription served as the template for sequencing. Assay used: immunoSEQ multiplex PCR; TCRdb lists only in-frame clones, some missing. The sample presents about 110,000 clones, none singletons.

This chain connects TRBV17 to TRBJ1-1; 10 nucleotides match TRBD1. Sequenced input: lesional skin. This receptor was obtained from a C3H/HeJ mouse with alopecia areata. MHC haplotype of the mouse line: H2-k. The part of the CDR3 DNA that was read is TGTGCTAGCAGTTGGACAGGGGGGGACACA. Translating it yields CASSWTGGDT. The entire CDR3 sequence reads CASSWTGGDTEVFF. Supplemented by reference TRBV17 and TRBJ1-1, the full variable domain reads DTTVKQNPRYKLARVGKPVNLICSQTMNHDTMYWYQKKPNQAPKLLLFYYDKILNREADTFEKFQSSRPNNSFCSLYIGSAGLEYSAMYLCASSWTGGDTEVFFGKGTRLTVV.